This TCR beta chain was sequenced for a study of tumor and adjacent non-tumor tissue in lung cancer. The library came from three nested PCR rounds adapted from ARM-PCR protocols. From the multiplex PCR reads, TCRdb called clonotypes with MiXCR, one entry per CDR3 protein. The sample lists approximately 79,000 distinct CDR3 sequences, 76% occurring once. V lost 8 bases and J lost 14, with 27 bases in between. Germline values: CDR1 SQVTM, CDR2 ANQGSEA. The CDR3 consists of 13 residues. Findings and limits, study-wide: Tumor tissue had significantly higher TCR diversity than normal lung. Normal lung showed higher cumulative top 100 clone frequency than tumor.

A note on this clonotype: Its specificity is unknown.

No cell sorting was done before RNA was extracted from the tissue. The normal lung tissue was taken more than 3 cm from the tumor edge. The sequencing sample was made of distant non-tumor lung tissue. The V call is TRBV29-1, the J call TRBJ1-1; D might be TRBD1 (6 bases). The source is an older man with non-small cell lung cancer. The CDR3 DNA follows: TGCAGCCCACAGGACAGCCCGGGGACTGAACCCTTCTTT. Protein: CSPQDSPGTEPFF.